A single sample is the source of the 19 T cell receptor beta chains below, sequenced in a study of blood T cell repertoires in COVID-19. Sequenced by immunoSEQ multiplex PCR; TCRdb stores in-frame clones only, minus some. The sample yields hundreds of thousands of clones, 75% to 90% seen once. Sequencing used peripheral blood. The origin of the receptors is a woman aged 18-30 years with acute or convalescent COVID-19.

The chain joins TRBV27 to TRBJ1-2, with D perhaps TRBD1 (5 bases). CDR3 length: 15 residues. Per germline, CDR1 MNHEY and CDR2 SMNVEV (reference sequence). Trimming cost V 5 bases and J 4 bases, with 17 bases left between them. The DNA of the CDR3 is TGTGCCAGCAGTCGGATTGACAGCCCCCTCTATGGCTACACCTTC. Translating gives CASSRIDSPLYGYTF.

The genes are TRBV30 and TRBJ1-1; D possibly corresponds to TRBD1 (5 bases). Germline V gives CDR1 GTSNPN, CDR2 SVGIG (reference sequence). The V and J ends lost 5 bases and 7 bases respectively, with 11 bases between them. CDR3 length: 11 amino acids. CDR3 region: CAWGFDSEAFF. As DNA, the CDR3 is TGTGCCTGGGGTTTTGACAGTGAAGCTTTCTTT.

This chain links TRBV9 with TRBJ1-2; D gene ambiguous. The CDR3 loop spans 13 amino acids. Trimming stripped 7 bases from V and 2 bases from J, with 12 bases between. The V gene's germline CDR1 is SGDLS and CDR2 YYNGEE. The CDR3 DNA is TGTGCCAGCGGAGTTACTGAGAACTATGGCTACACCTTC. This sequence encodes CASGVTENYGYTF.

The table lists this clone with a count of one. This chain links TRBV2 with TRBJ2-2; 9 bases line up with TRBD1. This CDR3 comprises 12 residues. Unmatched junction bases numbered 4, after V lost 11 bases and J lost 6 bases. Germline loops: CDR1 SNHLY, CDR2 FYNNEI. The CDR3 loop is CAARTGAGELFF. Here the CDR3 DNA reads TGTGCCGCTCGGACAGGGGCCGGGGAGCTGTTTTTT.

V is TRBV6-5 and J is TRBJ1-2; TRBD1 agrees at 9 bases. Germline values: CDR1 MNHEY, CDR2 SVGAGI. J lost 5 bases, V lost 6 bases, and 4 bases had no gene match. There are 13 residues in the CDR3. The CDR3 reads CASSRTGAYGYTF. For the CDR3, the DNA is TGTGCCAGCAGCAGGACAGGGGCATATGGCTACACCTTC.

The rearrangement links TRBV6-4 to TRBJ1-3, with 9 bases matching TRBD1. Germline V gene lookup returns CDR1 MRHNA and CDR2 SNTAGT. V was pared by 0 bases and J by 4 bases, with 7 bases of the junction left unmatched. The CDR3 is 17 residues long. The CDR3 spells CASSDSGQGKIGNTIYF. The CDR3 DNA reads TGTGCCAGCAGTGACTCGGGACAGGGTAAGATCGGAAACACCATATATTTT.

The chain employs TRBV23-1 and TRBJ2-5; a possible D gene is TRBD2 (6 bases). TRBV23-1 counts as an open reading frame of uncertain function. The CDR3 runs 16 residues. Trimming took 4 bases from V and 5 from J, leaving 20 bases between them. In DNA, the CDR3 is TGCGCCAGCAGTCCGCCCTTATGGAGGGGTGTGGAGACCCAGTACTTC. Translating it yields CASSPPLWRGVETQYF.

The chain recombines TRBV6-1 with TRBJ1-2; the match to TRBD1 covers 7 bases. CDR3 length: 13 residues. Germline loops: CDR1 MNHNS, CDR2 SASEGT. Trimming cost V 3 bases and J 5 bases; bases outside gene matches: 3. Here the CDR3 DNA reads TGTGCCAGCAGTGATTACAGGGGTTATGGCTACACCTTC. Its protein is CASSDYRGYGYTF.

This clone was seen only once. The rearrangement links TRBV30 to TRBJ2-1, with 8 positions matching TRBD2. Trimming at V came to 5 bases and at J to 6 bases, leaving 18 bases not matched to a gene. The germline V gene has CDR1 GTSNPN and CDR2 SVGIG (reference sequence). The CDR3 has 17 amino acids. In DNA, the CDR3 is TGTGCCTGGGACAAGAGAGCGGGGGCGCTCCACGTCAATGAGCAGTTCTTC. Translating gives CAWDKRAGALHVNEQFF.

The rearrangement uses TRBV2 and TRBJ1-1; maybe TRBD1 (6 bases). The V and J ends lost 8 bases and 0 bases respectively, with 10 bases between them. Germline V gene lookup returns CDR1 SNHLY and CDR2 FYNNEI. The CDR3 totals 13 residues. The CDR3 is CASLGTMNTEAFF. The CDR3 coding sequence is TGTGCCAGCCTCGGGACAATGAACACTGAAGCTTTCTTT.

J is TRBJ2-7 and V is TRBV5-6; 9 nucleotides match TRBD1. The CDR3 totals 16 residues. Per germline, CDR1 SGHDT and CDR2 YYEEEE. Trimming removed 2 bases from V and 3 bases from J; junction bases left unmatched: 9. The CDR3 coding sequence is TGTGCCAGCAGCTTCATACAGGGGGCAACGAGCTACGAGCAGTACTTC. Residues: CASSFIQGATSYEQYF.

The chain joins TRBV14 to TRBJ1-3, with D uncertain. The V gene lost 8 bases and the J gene lost 0 bases, with 5 bases spanning the gap. Germline CDR1 is SGHDN and CDR2 is FVKESK. This CDR3 has 12 amino acids. CDR3 amino acids: CASGVSGNTIYF. Here the CDR3 DNA reads TGTGCCAGCGGAGTCTCTGGAAACACCATATATTTT. Together with reference TRBV14 and TRBJ1-3, the CDR3 gives the full variable domain: EAGVTQFPSHSVIEKGQTVTLRCDPISGHDNLYWYRRVMGKEIKFLLHFVKESKQDESGMPNNRFLAERTGGTYSTLKVQPAELEDSGVYFCASGVSGNTIYFGEGSWLTVV.

This clone came up a few times. J is TRBJ1-1 and V is TRBV5-1; 7 bases line up with TRBD1. V lost 4 bases and J lost 3; bases outside the gene matches: 9. The CDR3 is made up of 15 amino acids. Germline V gene data show CDR1 as SGHRS and CDR2 as YFSETQ. CDR3 sequence: CASSARQGGDTEAFF. In nucleotides, the CDR3 is TGCGCCAGCAGCGCCAGACAGGGTGGGGACACTGAAGCTTTCTTT.

The gene calls are TRBV19 and TRBJ2-7, with D possibly matching TRBD1 (5 bases). V was shortened by 4 bases and J by 0 bases, with 13 bases between the two germline ends. There are 15 residues in the CDR3. CDR1 and CDR2 from the germline V gene are LNHDA and SQIVND (reference sequence). In DNA, the CDR3 is TGTGCCAGTAGTAATCAAGACAGACGCTCCTACGAGCAGTACTTC. Protein product: CASSNQDRRSYEQYF.

The V call is TRBV15, the J call TRBJ1-3; the D gene is possibly TRBD1 (6 bases). CDR1 and CDR2 (germline): LNHNV, YYDKDF (reference sequence). V was trimmed by 3 bases and J by 0 bases, leaving 12 bases between them. CDR3 size: 16 residues. The CDR3 sequence is CATSRDQGISGNTIYF. CDR3 nucleotides: TGTGCCACCAGCAGGGACCAGGGGATCTCTGGAAACACCATATATTTT.

The CDR3 sequence is CASSLAGGSYGYTF. The CDR3 region has the DNA TGCGCCAGCAGCTTGGCGGGAGGGAGCTATGGCTACACCTTC. The chain uses TRBV5-1 and TRBJ1-2; D not certain. Trimming removed 0 bases at V and 4 bases at J, with 10 bases between. The germline V gene encodes CDR1 SGHRS and CDR2 YFSETQ. This CDR3 has 14 residues.

This chain links TRBV11-2 with TRBJ1-2; D is perhaps TRBD1 (5 bases). The V gene lost 6 bases and the J gene lost 8 bases, with 25 bases spanning the gap. The CDR3 spans 16 residues. Germline-derived CDR1 and CDR2 are SGHAT and FQNNGV. The CDR3 nucleotides are TGTGCCAGCAGACCAAGCTTTTCGGACAACCCTTGGGGCTACACCTTC. Its translation: CASRPSFSDNPWGYTF.

This chain connects TRBV5-6 to TRBJ2-3; TRBD2 might be the D (5 bases). Germline loops: CDR1 SGHDT, CDR2 YYEEEE. V was clipped by 0 bases and J by 0 bases, with 11 bases between them. The CDR3 loop spans 16 amino acids. CDR3 bases: TGTGCCAGCAGCTTGGCCGGGGTGACCAGCACAGATACGCAGTATTTT. It yields the protein CASSLAGVTSTDTQYF.

V gene TRBV5-6 combines with J gene TRBJ1-4, with D tentatively TRBD1 (6 bases). CDR1 and CDR2 from the germline V gene are SGHDT and YYEEEE. V was cut by 1 base and J by 6 bases, with 22 bases left in between. This CDR3 spans 18 amino acids. CDR3 region: CASSLLRQYREGYEKLFF. The CDR3 DNA reads TGTGCCAGCAGCTTGCTCCGCCAATACAGGGAGGGGTATGAAAAACTGTTTTTT.